A selection of T cell receptor beta chains follows, all from one sample in a study of blood T cell repertoires in COVID-19. Repertoires were generated with immunoSEQ multiplex PCR, while TCRdb's copy carries only in-frame clones and drops some. The sample includes over 100,000 clones, 80% to 85% of them seen just once. The sequenced material came from peripheral blood. These receptor sequences come from a woman aged 70-85 years with acute or convalescent COVID-19. CDR3s include the opening cysteine and the closing phenylalanine or tryptophan. The order of the fields is D gene, CDR3 length, J gene, V gene, CDR3 DNA, CDR3 protein. A D gene is named only where the DNA matches it firmly.

. 15 TRBJ2-1 TRBV30 TGTGCCTCGGAGGGGCGGGGTTTTATTCGCAATGAGCAGTTCTTC CASEGRGFIRNEQFF
TRBD1 15 TRBJ2-2 TRBV5-6 TGTGCCAGCAGCACCACAGGGGGGAACACCGGGGAGCTGTTTTTT CASSTTGGNTGELFF
. 14 TRBJ2-7 TRBV12-5 TGTGCTAGTGGTTTGGCAATCGGGGGCTACGAGCAGTACTTC CASGLAIGGYEQYF
. 14 TRBJ2-5 TRBV3-1/TRBV3-2 TGTGCCAGCAGCCAAGAGGGGGGTGGTGAGACCCAGTACTTC CASSQEGGGETQYF
TRBD2 15 TRBJ2-5 TRBV25-1 TGTGCCAGCAGTGACGGGGGACTACCTCAAGAGACCCAGTACTTC CASSDGGLPQETQYF
TRBD1 14 TRBJ2-5 TRBV30 TGTGCCTGGAACCTCAGACAGGGTATAGCGACCCAGTACTTC CAWNLRQGIATQYF
. 11 TRBJ2-3 TRBV5-1 TGCGCCAGCAGCTCCGGAGATACGCAGTATTTT CASSSGDTQYF
. 14 TRBJ2-1 TRBV10-3 TGTGCCATCAGTGAGATTGGCCTGAAGAATGAGCAGTTCTTC CAISEIGLKNEQFF
. 15 TRBJ1-2 TRBV6-4 TGTGCCAGCAGTTCTAATTACCCGGGCCGGGGAGGCTACACCTTC CASSSNYPGRGGYTF
. 12 TRBJ2-7 TRBV5-1 TGCGCCAGCGGCACCACGGGAAACGAGCAGTACTTC CASGTTGNEQYF